The rows below give T cell receptor beta chains drawn from one sample of a study of blood T cell repertoires in COVID-19. Assay used: immunoSEQ multiplex PCR; TCRdb lists only in-frame clones, some missing. The table includes 70,000 to 95,000 clones, roughly 76% detected once. What was sequenced was peripheral blood. These receptors were collected from a woman aged 70-85 years with acute or convalescent COVID-19. Both conserved end residues are part of each CDR3. Each record gives: V gene, D gene, clone size, J gene, CDR3 DNA, CDR3 protein. D genes are given only for firm matches. The size entry is marked missing in some rows and otherwise reads once, few, many or a size class.

v_gene: TRBV19
d_gene: NA
abundance: NA
j_gene: TRBJ2-1
CDR3nt: TGTGCCAGTAGGGAACAGAGCTCCTACAATGAGCAGTTCTTC
CDR3aa: CASREQSSYNEQFF

v_gene: TRBV4-1
d_gene: TRBD2
abundance: once
j_gene: TRBJ2-3
CDR3nt: TGCGCCAGCAGCCAAGGGACTAGCGGAAGCACATATACGCAGTATTTT
CDR3aa: CASSQGTSGSTYTQYF

v_gene: TRBV27
d_gene: NA
abundance: NA
j_gene: TRBJ2-6
CDR3nt: TGTGCCAGCAGTTCCTATCGTGGTGGGGCCAACGTCCTGACTTTC
CDR3aa: CASSSYRGGANVLTF

v_gene: TRBV5-1
d_gene: TRBD2
abundance: NA
j_gene: TRBJ2-3
CDR3nt: TGCGCCAGCAGCCCCCCACCGGGAGGCGATACGCAGTATTTT
CDR3aa: CASSPPPGGDTQYF

v_gene: TRBV27
d_gene: TRBD2
abundance: NA
j_gene: TRBJ2-2
CDR3nt: TGTGCCAGCAGTTTTTATTCTTTGGGGCTAGCGGGAGTTAGGGGCACCGGGGAGCTGTTTTTT
CDR3aa: CASSFYSLGLAGVRGTGELFF

v_gene: TRBV2
d_gene: TRBD1
abundance: NA
j_gene: TRBJ2-7
CDR3nt: TGTGCCAGCAGCTCGGGACAGCTCTCCTACGAGCAGTACTTC
CDR3aa: CASSSGQLSYEQYF

v_gene: TRBV18
d_gene: TRBD1
abundance: NA
j_gene: TRBJ1-5
CDR3nt: TGTGCCAGCTCTAGGGACAGTCTCCGACCCCAGCATTTT
CDR3aa: CASSRDSLRPQHF

v_gene: TRBV5-1
d_gene: NA
abundance: once
j_gene: TRBJ2-2
CDR3nt: TGCGCCACCACGACAGTTTCAGGTTCCACCGGGGAGCTGTTTTTT
CDR3aa: CATTTVSGSTGELFF

v_gene: TRBV15
d_gene: TRBD1
abundance: NA
j_gene: TRBJ1-4
CDR3nt: TGTGCCACCAGCCCCGGGAAAAGGGGGCTTAATGAAAAACTGTTTTTT
CDR3aa: CATSPGKRGLNEKLFF

v_gene: TRBV29-1
d_gene: NA
abundance: NA
j_gene: TRBJ1-2
CDR3nt: TGCAGCGTTGCCCAGGGGAGGGAGCTCTATGGCTACACCTTC
CDR3aa: CSVAQGRELYGYTF

v_gene: TRBV7-9
d_gene: TRBD2
abundance: NA
j_gene: TRBJ2-3
CDR3nt: TGTGCCAGCAGCCCTACGACTAGCGGCACAGATACGCAGTATTTT
CDR3aa: CASSPTTSGTDTQYF

v_gene: TRBV18
d_gene: TRBD1
abundance: few
j_gene: TRBJ2-7
CDR3nt: TGTGCCAGCTCGGCTAGACAGGGTTTCTCCTACGAGCAGTACTTC
CDR3aa: CASSARQGFSYEQYF

v_gene: TRBV30
d_gene: NA
abundance: few
j_gene: TRBJ1-3
CDR3nt: TGTGCCCGAAACGGGGGGACTGGCAACACCATATATTTT
CDR3aa: CARNGGTGNTIYF

v_gene: TRBV5-1
d_gene: TRBD1
abundance: NA
j_gene: TRBJ2-2
CDR3nt: TGCGCCAGCAGCTTGGCCGGCAGGGGGCACACCGGGGAGCTGTTTTTT
CDR3aa: CASSLAGRGHTGELFF

v_gene: TRBV19
d_gene: NA
abundance: NA
j_gene: TRBJ2-1
CDR3nt: TGTGCCAGTAGTATAGGACGGGGAGGGGGGCATAGCTCCTACAATGAGCAGTTCTTC
CDR3aa: CASSIGRGGGHSSYNEQFF

v_gene: TRBV19
d_gene: TRBD1
abundance: once
j_gene: TRBJ1-1
CDR3nt: TGTGCCAGTAGTATTATGGCAGGGGGGAACACTGAAGCTTTCTTT
CDR3aa: CASSIMAGGNTEAFF

v_gene: TRBV7-3
d_gene: NA
abundance: NA
j_gene: TRBJ2-1
CDR3nt: TGTGCCAGCAGCTTAAACACAGGTGCCGATGAGCAGTTCTTC
CDR3aa: CASSLNTGADEQFF

v_gene: TRBV9
d_gene: NA
abundance: NA
j_gene: TRBJ1-1
CDR3nt: TGTGCCAGCACCAGCGGACGGAACACTGAAGCTTTCTTT
CDR3aa: CASTSGRNTEAFF

v_gene: TRBV2
d_gene: NA
abundance: NA
j_gene: TRBJ2-5
CDR3nt: TGTGCCAGCAGTGACGGCCTAGGGACCCAGTACTTC
CDR3aa: CASSDGLGTQYF

v_gene: TRBV28
d_gene: NA
abundance: NA
j_gene: TRBJ1-2
CDR3nt: TGTGCCAGCAGTTTACCCGGCGTCGGAGGGCCGGGATTGACTGGCTACACCTTC
CDR3aa: CASSLPGVGGPGLTGYTF

v_gene: TRBV19
d_gene: TRBD2
abundance: few
j_gene: TRBJ2-7
CDR3nt: TGTGCCAGCGCTCCGGGACTAACCTACGAGCAGTACTTC
CDR3aa: CASAPGLTYEQYF

v_gene: TRBV7-7
d_gene: NA
abundance: NA
j_gene: TRBJ2-3
CDR3nt: TGTGCTAGCAGCTTGAACTCGGGACTCGTGGGGGATACGCAGTATTTT
CDR3aa: CASSLNSGLVGDTQYF

v_gene: TRBV2
d_gene: TRBD2
abundance: NA
j_gene: TRBJ2-1
CDR3nt: TGTGCCAGCAGTAGGACTAGCGGGAGCGGTGAGCAGTTCTTC
CDR3aa: CASSRTSGSGEQFF

v_gene: TRBV11-2
d_gene: NA
abundance: NA
j_gene: TRBJ1-5
CDR3nt: TGTGCCAGCAGCACCTCGACAGGACCCAATCAGCCCCAGCATTTT
CDR3aa: CASSTSTGPNQPQHF

v_gene: TRBV6-5
d_gene: TRBD2
abundance: NA
j_gene: TRBJ2-5
CDR3nt: TGTGCCAGCAGTTACTTGCTAGCGGGAGGTTCAGAGACCCAGTACTTC
CDR3aa: CASSYLLAGGSETQYF

v_gene: TRBV30
d_gene: TRBD2
abundance: NA
j_gene: TRBJ2-2
CDR3nt: TGTGCCTGGAGTACGTGGACTAGCGGTATCACCGGGGAGCTGTTTTTT
CDR3aa: CAWSTWTSGITGELFF

v_gene: TRBV7-9
d_gene: TRBD2
abundance: NA
j_gene: TRBJ2-1
CDR3nt: TGTGCCAGCAGCTACTCGACAGGGAGGAGGACTAGCGGGAACTATGAGCAGTTCTTC
CDR3aa: CASSYSTGRRTSGNYEQFF

v_gene: TRBV18
d_gene: TRBD1
abundance: NA
j_gene: TRBJ1-5
CDR3nt: TGTGCCAGCTCACCACCAGGACAGGGAAATCAGCCCCAGCATTTT
CDR3aa: CASSPPGQGNQPQHF